The 26 T cell receptor beta chains listed next were all sequenced from one sample in a study of early stage breast cancer tumors. The method was immunoSEQ multiplex PCR; TCRdb's version includes in-frame clones alone and lacks a portion of them. Of approximately 11,000 clones in the sample, around 72% were seen once. The sequenced material came from breast tumor tissue. These receptors all stem from a middle-aged person with breast cancer.

This sequence joins TRBV6-1 and TRBJ1-2; D might be TRBD1 (5 bases). The CDR3 has 14 amino acids. Trimming took 7 bases from V and 8 from J, leaving 20 bases between them. Germline loops: CDR1 MNHNS, CDR2 SASEGT. CDR3 region: CASIPGTANIGYTF. The CDR3 coding sequence is TGTGCCAGCATCCCCGGGACGGCTAATATAGGCTACACCTTC.

This rearrangement joins TRBV2 to TRBJ1-4; 12 bases are shared with TRBD1. V trimming: 4 bases; J trimming: 8 bases; junction bases outside the gene matches: 5. The CDR3 totals 15 residues. Per the germline V gene, CDR1 is SNHLY and CDR2 is FYNNEI. The CDR3 is CASSAGQGAQEKLFF. CDR3 nucleotides: TGTGCCAGCAGTGCGGGACAGGGGGCGCAAGAAAAACTGTTTTTT.

This sequence joins TRBV7-9 and TRBJ2-5; D is possibly TRBD1 or TRBD2 (5 bases each). V lost 0 bases, J lost 1 base, and 9 bases lay in between. The CDR3 contains 15 residues. Germline CDR1 is SEHNR and CDR2 is FQNEAQ (reference sequence). CDR3 coding DNA: TGTGCCAGCAGCTTAGCGGGGACGACCCAAGAGACCCAGTACTTC. It translates to CASSLAGTTQETQYF. Variable domain in full (rest from reference TRBV7-9 and TRBJ2-5): DTGVSQNPRHKITKRGQNVTFRCDPISEHNRLYWYRQTLGQGPEFLTYFQNEAQLEKSRLLSDRFSAERPKGSFSTLEIQRTEQGDSAMYLCASSLAGTTQETQYFGPGTRLLVL.

V gene TRBV5-1 combines with J gene TRBJ1-3; tentatively, D is TRBD1 (5 bases). The germline gives CDR1 SGHRS, CDR2 YFSETQ. The CDR3 has 16 residues. V was pared by 0 bases and J by 0 bases, with 10 bases between. The CDR3 DNA is TGCGCCAGCAGCTTGGGAGGGACGAGCTCTGGAAACACCATATATTTT. Amino acids: CASSLGGTSSGNTIYF. The entire variable domain, with the rest obtained from reference TRBV5-1 and TRBJ1-3, is as follows: KAGVTQTPRYLIKTRGQQVTLSCSPISGHRSVSWYQQTPGQGLQFLFEYFSETQRNKGNFPGRFSGRQFSNSRSEMNVSTLELGDSALYLCASSLGGTSSGNTIYFGEGSWLTVV.

This clone was seen a few times. The rearrangement links TRBV11-2 to TRBJ1-2; D unclear. V dropped 5 bases and J dropped 0 bases, with 22 bases sitting between them. Germline V gene lookup returns CDR1 SGHAT and CDR2 FQNNGV. The CDR3 length is 18 residues. The CDR3 reads CASSPRWIGRFPNYGYTF. CDR3 nucleotides: TGTGCCAGCAGCCCTCGCTGGATCGGGAGATTTCCTAACTATGGCTACACCTTC.

The rearrangement links TRBV27 to TRBJ1-2; 8 bases are a match to TRBD1. Germline trimming cut 5 bases from V and 10 bases from J; bases unmatched to any gene: 12. Germline CDR1 is MNHEY and CDR2 is SMNVEV (reference sequence). This CDR3 comprises 14 residues. The CDR3 reads CASSPQGAQGDYTF. In DNA, the CDR3 is TGTGCCAGCAGTCCCCAGGGGGCGCAGGGAGACTACACCTTC.

The chain employs TRBV18 and TRBJ2-1; D is undetermined. The germline CDR1 and CDR2 sequences are KGHSH and LQKENI. The CDR3 is 16 residues long. Trimming took 6 bases from V and 5 from J, leaving 20 bases between them. CDR3 nucleotides: TGTGCCAGCTCCCGCGGACGGAGCCACCAGGACAATGAGCAGTTCTTC. Its protein product is CASSRGRSHQDNEQFF.

The CDR3 DNA is TGTGCCAGCAGCCCCGAACTAGCGGGAGGGCCAAGCGAGCAGTTCTTC. It yields the protein CASSPELAGGPSEQFF. V usage is TRBV11-3 and J usage is TRBJ2-1; 13 nucleotides align to TRBD2. Germline V lookup: CDR1 SGHNT, CDR2 YENEEA. V gave up 5 bases and J gave up 10 bases; unmatched junction bases: 11. There are 16 residues in the CDR3.

This chain links TRBV28 with TRBJ2-5; 8 bases map to TRBD1. The tail of the sequence fits TRBJ2-7 better, so the J call may be wrong. From germline, CDR1 is MDHEN and CDR2 SYDVKM. This CDR3 is 15 amino acids long. The CDR3 nucleotides are TGTGCCAGCAGTTTGGTTTTACAGGGGGAAGGCGAGCAGTACTTC. Its protein is CASSLVLQGEGEQYF.

This chain links TRBV7-2 with TRBJ2-7, with no clear D. CDR1 is SGHTA and CDR2 is FQGNSA in the germline V gene. Trimming stripped 1 base from V and 3 bases from J, with 4 bases between. The CDR3 extends over 12 amino acids. As DNA, the CDR3 is TGTGCCAGCAGCTTAGGGAGCTACGAGCAGTACTTC. Residues: CASSLGSYEQYF.

J is TRBJ2-1 and V is TRBV2; D not resolved. This CDR3 has 16 residues. V was clipped by 6 bases and J by 2 bases, with 17 bases between them. Germline V lookup: CDR1 SNHLY, CDR2 FYNNEI. The CDR3 DNA reads as TGTGCCAGCAGCCTCCGCACGGTGATACCCTACAATGAGCAGTTCTTC. It codes for CASSLRTVIPYNEQFF.

V usage is TRBV18 and J usage is TRBJ2-1, with no clear D. V was pared by 0 bases and J by 2 bases, with 11 bases between. The CDR3 runs to 16 residues. Germline CDR1 KGHSH, CDR2 LQKENI. In DNA form, the CDR3 reads TGTGCCAGCTCACCACCGAGGCAGGTTACCTACAATGAGCAGTTCTTC. Translated, it gives CASSPPRQVTYNEQFF.

This clone was detected a few times. DNA of the CDR3: TGTGCCAGCAGTGAAACGGGGGCGGCTAATGAAAAACTGTTTTTT. Translating it yields CASSETGAANEKLFF. The chain employs TRBV2 and TRBJ1-4; tentative D call: TRBD1 (6 bases). CDR1 and CDR2 (germline): SNHLY, FYNNEI. This CDR3 has 15 residues. V gave up 2 bases and J gave up 3 bases, with 10 bases separating them.

J is TRBJ2-1 and V is TRBV11-2; possible D gene TRBD1, 5 bases. V shed 4 bases and J shed 3 bases, with 7 bases lying between them. The CDR3 runs 13 residues. The germline gives CDR1 SGHAT, CDR2 FQNNGV. This chain's CDR3 is CASSSQGYNEQFF. The CDR3 nucleotides read TGTGCCAGCAGCTCCCAGGGCTACAATGAGCAGTTCTTC.

The gene calls are TRBV10-2 and TRBJ2-1; 12 nucleotides agree with TRBD1. Germline V gives CDR1 WSHSY, CDR2 SAAADI. Trimming cost V 3 bases and J 5 bases; bases outside gene matches: 5. CDR3 length equals 16 residues. CDR3 amino acids: CASSDFGTGGNNEQFF. The CDR3 DNA is TGCGCCAGCAGTGATTTTGGGACAGGGGGCAACAATGAGCAGTTCTTC.

The V gene is TRBV9, the J gene TRBJ1-3; TRBD1 is a possible D gene (6 bases). Germline assignment: CDR1 SGDLS and CDR2 YYNGEE. Trimming cost V 3 bases and J 1 base, with 14 bases left between them. The CDR3 extends over 16 amino acids. DNA of the CDR3: TGTGCCAGCAGCGCAGGCACAGGGCTGTCTGGAAACACCATATATTTT. Its translation is CASSAGTGLSGNTIYF.

The chain combines TRBV18 with TRBJ2-3, with a possible D match to TRBD1 (6 bases). The CDR3 extends over 17 amino acids. Per the germline V gene, CDR1 is KGHSH and CDR2 is LQKENI. The V end lost 4 bases, the J end lost 0 bases, and 17 bases lay between the germline ends. The CDR3 DNA reads TGTGCCAGCTCACTAGAGACCGGGACACGGAGCACAGATACGCAGTATTTT. Translated, it gives CASSLETGTRSTDTQYF.

The CDR3 region has the DNA TGTGCCAGTAGTATAGGAGCGGGCCGGACTGAAGCTTTCTTT. Translated: CASSIGAGRTEAFF. The gene calls are TRBV19 and TRBJ1-1; D is undetermined. The V gene lost 1 base and the J gene lost 5 bases, with 11 bases spanning the gap. The CDR3 has 14 amino acids. Germline V CDR1 and CDR2: LNHDA, SQIVND (reference sequence).

The V gene is TRBV2, the J gene TRBJ1-5, with 7 bases fitting TRBD1. Germline V gene data show CDR1 as SNHLY and CDR2 as FYNNEI. V was pared by 0 bases and J by 8 bases, with 7 bases of the junction left unmatched. The length of the CDR3 is 15 residues. The CDR3 sequence: CASSEAETGLEPQHF. As DNA, the CDR3 is TGTGCCAGCAGTGAAGCGGAGACAGGGCTGGAGCCCCAGCATTTT.

This clone was seen only once. V is TRBV6-5 and J is TRBJ1-1, with D possibly being TRBD1 (6 bases). Trimming shortened V by 6 bases and J by 5 bases, and 16 bases separated the two germline ends. CDR3 length: 14 amino acids. The V gene's germline CDR1 is MNHEY and CDR2 SVGAGI. As DNA, the CDR3 is TGTGCCAGCAGCCCCCAAGGGGGAAGGACTGAAGCTTTCTTT. Its protein is CASSPQGGRTEAFF.

The chain is built from TRBV11-1 and TRBJ1-1; tentative D call: TRBD1 (5 bases). CDR3 length: 14 amino acids. V lost 5 bases and J 6 bases, leaving 16 bases between the germline ends. Germline values: CDR1 SGHAT, CDR2 FQDESV (reference sequence). The CDR3 loop is CASSPRLGAAEAFF. Written as DNA, the CDR3 is TGTGCCAGCAGCCCCCGGCTAGGGGCGGCTGAAGCTTTCTTT. Full variable domain (remainder filled in from reference TRBV11-1 and TRBJ1-1): EAEVAQSPRYKITEKSQAVAFWCDPISGHATLYWYRQILGQGPELLVQFQDESVVDDSQLPKDRFSAERLKGVDSTLKIQPAELGDSAMYLCASSPRLGAAEAFFGQGTRLTVV.

A single count supports this clone. The V gene is TRBV7-2, the J gene TRBJ2-1; D remains unclear. Trimming took off 0 bases at V and 10 bases at J, with 7 bases between the two ends. The CDR3 is made up of 12 amino acids. CDR1 and CDR2 from the germline V gene are SGHTA and FQGNSA. The CDR3 loop is CASSLALGEQFF. In DNA form, the CDR3 reads TGTGCCAGCAGCTTAGCACTCGGGGAGCAGTTCTTC.

The chain recombines TRBV27 with TRBJ1-4, with D perhaps TRBD1 (5 bases). CDR1 and CDR2 from the germline V gene are MNHEY and SMNVEV (reference sequence). Trimming pared 5 bases from V and 6 bases from J, leaving 16 bases between. The CDR3 loop spans 15 amino acids. CDR3 nucleotides: TGTGCCAGCAGTCCGACGGGGCTGGGGGATGAAAAACTGTTTTTT. Translating gives CASSPTGLGDEKLFF.

V gene TRBV25-1 combines with J gene TRBJ1-2; 7 positions match TRBD1. V lost 3 bases to trimming and J lost 0 bases; unmatched junction nucleotides: 10. The CDR3 has 17 amino acids. Germline V gives CDR1 MGHDK, CDR2 SYGVNS. DNA of the CDR3: TGTGCCAGCAGTGAGGCAGCAGGGGGTGGCTCTAACTATGGCTACACCTTC. Amino acid sequence: CASSEAAGGGSNYGYTF.

The chain couples TRBV7-9 to TRBJ2-7; 11 bases line up with TRBD2. The CDR3 runs 14 residues. Germline lookup yields CDR1 SEHNR and CDR2 FQNEAQ (reference sequence). The V gene end was trimmed by 5 bases and the J gene end by 9 bases; junction bases not matched to a gene: 9. CDR3 bases: TGTGCCAGCAGCCGCACCAAGCTAGCGGGAGGGCAGTACTTC. Translating it yields CASSRTKLAGGQYF.

The chain links TRBV7-9 to TRBJ2-3; 9 positions match TRBD1. Germline CDR1 and CDR2: SEHNR and FQNEAQ (reference sequence). CDR3 length: 17 amino acids. With V trimmed by 4 bases and J by 6 bases, 14 bases remained unmatched. DNA for the CDR3: TGTGCCAGCAGCTCCGAATACCAAGGACAGGGGCACGATACGCAGTATTTT. It encodes CASSSEYQGQGHDTQYF.